This TCR beta chain was sequenced in a study of T-cell reconstitution after alpha-beta-depleted transplantation in children. V lost 6 bases to trimming and J lost 0 bases, with 3 bases between them. Germline V gives CDR1 ENHRY, CDR2 SYGVKD. This CDR3 contains 13 residues. This clonotype was found many times. Construction of the TCRbeta library involved unique molecular identifiers. One entry per CDR3 protein results from TCRdb running MiXCR on the PCR reads. Of some 640,000 distinct CDR3 sequences in the sample, around 17% were seen once. The receptor comes from a human donor who donated a stem cell graft to a child with acute myeloid leukemia. The sequencing here drew on PBMCs from the stem cell graft donor, taken from the stem cell graft. This chain uses TRBV10-3 with TRBJ2-6; D ambiguous. CDR3 sequence reads: CAIRDSGANVLTF. The DNA of the CDR3 is TGTGCCATCAGGGACTCTGGGGCCAACGTCCTGACTTTC.